One and the same sample provided the 32 T cell receptor beta chains below, sequenced in a study of human T cells and chemical hapten exposure. Time point noted: patch test 1, 2 weeks after DPC sensitization. The treatment here: therapeutic diphenylcyclopropenone sensitization with weekly scalp DPC. TCRdb re-derived calls from the RACE reads in MiXCR, one entry per CDR3 protein. The data contain roughly 120,000 distinct CDR3 sequences, around 10% of them singletons. The material sequenced was whole blood, taken in connection with sensitization to the hapten diphenylcyclopropenone (DPC). The receptors shown here come from a woman aged 45-60 years with alopecia areata. Some clones in this sample may be carry-over from other donors' samples.

This clonotype has at least ten counts. J is TRBJ2-7 and V is TRBV7-6, with TRBD1 matching 9 bases. This CDR3 region has 13 residues. V trimming: 4 bases; J trimming: 4 bases; junction bases outside the gene matches: 2. Germline V gene sequence: CDR1 SGHVS, CDR2 FNYEAQ. The CDR3 loop reads CASSSTGGYEQYF. The CDR3 coding sequence is TGTGCCAGCAGCTCGACAGGGGGGTACGAGCAGTACTTC.

In its sample, this clonotype was seen a few times. The chain links TRBV14 to TRBJ1-1; the D is unclear. Germline assignment: CDR1 SGHDN and CDR2 FVKESK. V lost 3 bases and J 1 base, leaving 9 bases between the germline ends. The CDR3 totals 14 residues. The CDR3, as DNA: TGTGCCAGCAGCCAGGGAAAGTGGAACACTGAAGCTTTCTTT. Protein product: CASSQGKWNTEAFF.

The genes are TRBV4-1 and TRBJ2-3; D might be TRBD2 (6 bases). V lost 4 bases and J lost 1, with 15 bases in between. The CDR3 is 16 residues long. The V gene's germline CDR1 is MGHRA and CDR2 YSYEKL. CDR3: CASSPRRGSGTDTQYF. CDR3 bases: TGCGCCAGCAGCCCCCGGCGGGGTAGCGGCACAGATACGCAGTATTTT.

The rearrangement uses TRBV9 and TRBJ2-3; a possible D gene is TRBD1 (5 bases). Deletions cut 1 base from V and 6 bases from J, with 15 bases between. Germline V lookup: CDR1 SGDLS, CDR2 YYNGEE. CDR3 length: 15 residues. The CDR3 nucleotides read TGTGCCAGCAGCGTAATGGGAACAGCAGGGGATACGCAGTATTTT. Translated: CASSVMGTAGDTQYF. The complete variable domain, with remaining parts taken from reference TRBV9 and TRBJ2-3, reads DSGVTQTPKHLITATGQRVTLRCSPRSGDLSVYWYQQSLDQGLQFLIQYYNGEERAKGNILERFSAQQFPDLHSELNLSSLELGDSALYFCASSVMGTAGDTQYFGPGTRLTVL.

The rearrangement uses TRBV27 and TRBJ1-1; D is perhaps TRBD1 (5 bases). V was clipped by 0 bases and J by 4 bases, with 12 bases between them. This CDR3 is 15 amino acids long. The germline V gene has CDR1 MNHEY and CDR2 SMNVEV (reference sequence). In DNA, the CDR3 is TGTGCCAGCAGTTTATCGATTCAGGGATCCACTGAAGCTTTCTTT. This gives the protein CASSLSIQGSTEAFF.

This clonotype was recorded at least ten times. This chain uses TRBV7-2 with TRBJ2-3; D is undetermined. Trimming stripped 2 bases from V and 4 bases from J, with 4 bases between. Per the germline V gene, CDR1 is SGHTA and CDR2 is FQGNSA. This CDR3 is built from 12 residues. The CDR3 reads CASSLRADTQYF. The CDR3 bases are TGTGCCAGCAGCTTACGCGCAGATACGCAGTATTTT.

This chain joins TRBV9 and TRBJ1-2, with D possibly TRBD1 on 5 matching bases. V was shortened by 2 bases and J by 4 bases, with 12 bases between the two germline ends. The CDR3 has 14 residues. Germline V gene data show CDR1 as SGDLS and CDR2 as YYNGEE. Written as DNA, the CDR3 is TGTGCCAGCAGCGTTGGGGGAATAGGCTATGGCTACACCTTC. This encodes CASSVGGIGYGYTF. Supplemented by reference TRBV9 and TRBJ1-2, the full variable domain reads DSGVTQTPKHLITATGQRVTLRCSPRSGDLSVYWYQQSLDQGLQFLIQYYNGEERAKGNILERFSAQQFPDLHSELNLSSLELGDSALYFCASSVGGIGYGYTFGSGTRLTVV.

Details on this clonotype: No conserved phenylalanine or tryptophan is present at the end of the CDR3, so a read error is the likely explanation. The rearrangement joins TRBV18 to TRBJ1-1, with TRBD1 identical over 7 bases. The CDR3 consists of 15 residues. Per germline, CDR1 KGHSH and CDR2 LQKENI. V was pared by 3 bases and J by 3 bases, with 7 bases of the junction left unmatched. CDR3 nucleotides: TGTGCCAGCTCACCTCACCCGGGACAGCACACTGAAGCTTTCTCT. This sequence encodes CASSPHPGQHTEAFS.

This clonotype was counted many times. The V and J genes are TRBV6-5 and TRBJ2-5, with 12 positions matching TRBD2. V was clipped by 6 bases and J by 4 bases; unmatched bases: 6. From germline, CDR1 is MNHEY and CDR2 SVGAGI. This CDR3 spans 15 amino acids. The CDR3 region has the DNA TGTGCCAGCAGGCTAGCGGGAGGGACTGTAGAGACCCAGTACTTC. Its translation: CASRLAGGTVETQYF.

This clonotype has more than one count but fewer than ten. The gene calls are TRBV6-2 or TRBV6-3 and TRBJ1-1, with D possibly matching TRBD1 (5 bases). The length of the CDR3 is 14 residues. V dropped 6 bases and J dropped 5 bases, with 16 bases sitting between them. The V gene's germline CDR1 is MNHEY and CDR2 SVGEGT. CDR3 in DNA: TGTGCCAGCAGCCCAGCTTGGGGGGGAACTGAAGCTTTCTTT. Translated: CASSPAWGGTEAFF.

This clonotype was picked up many times. The genes are TRBV6-5 and TRBJ1-1; tentative D call: TRBD1 (6 bases). The germline V gene encodes CDR1 MNHEY and CDR2 SVGAGI. Trimming shortened V by 10 bases and J by 9 bases, and 24 bases separated the two germline ends. This CDR3 is 14 amino acids long. As DNA, the CDR3 is TGTGCCACCTCTTTTCCGGGACACGTGGGAAAAGCTTTCTTT. As protein: CATSFPGHVGKAFF.

CDR3 protein: CASSSQDNSPLHF. As DNA, the CDR3 is TGTGCCAGCAGCTCACAGGATAATTCACCCCTCCACTTT. The chain uses TRBV25-1 and TRBJ1-6, with D maybe TRBD1 (5 bases). Per germline, CDR1 MGHDK and CDR2 SYGVNS. The germline V and J ends were trimmed by 6 bases and 5 bases, with 8 bases remaining between them. This CDR3 is built from 13 residues.

This clonotype was detected many times. The genes are TRBV25-1 and TRBJ2-6; D gene uncertain. Germline CDR1 and CDR2: MGHDK and SYGVNS. This CDR3 region has 13 residues. Trimming shortened V by 9 bases and J by 4 bases, and 10 bases separated the two germline ends. Here the CDR3 reads CASSLSGANVLTF. The CDR3 coding sequence is TGTGCCAGTTCACTGAGCGGGGCCAACGTCCTGACTTTC.

This clonotype was seen ten or more times. The chain links TRBV11-2 to TRBJ2-7, with D uncertain. Germline-derived CDR1 and CDR2 are SGHAT and FQNNGV. This CDR3 has 15 residues. Trimming took 1 base from V and 2 from J, leaving 12 bases between them. The chain's CDR3 is CASSLGGSHPYEQYF. As DNA, the CDR3 is TGTGCCAGCAGCTTAGGGGGTTCCCATCCCTACGAGCAGTACTTC.

The V and J genes are TRBV27 and TRBJ1-5; 10 bases agree with TRBD1. Unmatched junction bases numbered 4, after V lost 6 bases and J lost 2 bases. This CDR3 contains 15 residues. Looked up from germline, CDR1 is MNHEY and CDR2 is SMNVEV (reference sequence). The CDR3 loop is CASRRGTGGNQPQHF. The DNA of the CDR3 is TGTGCCAGCAGACGCGGGACAGGGGGCAATCAGCCCCAGCATTTT.

This clonotype appeared a few times. The rearrangement links TRBV7-9 to TRBJ2-1; D is ambiguous. Germline V gene data show CDR1 as SEHNR and CDR2 as FQNEAQ (reference sequence). V dropped 5 bases and J dropped 2 bases, with 19 bases sitting between them. This CDR3 has 17 residues. The chain's CDR3 is CASSPRSPLATYNEQFF. Here the CDR3 DNA reads TGTGCCAGCAGCCCAAGGTCCCCGCTGGCGACCTACAATGAGCAGTTCTTC.

This clonotype was observed a handful of times. The rearrangement joins TRBV7-2 to TRBJ1-1; D not resolved. Trimming pared 0 bases from V and 7 bases from J, leaving 12 bases between. Germline CDR1 and CDR2: SGHTA and FQGNSA. The CDR3 totals 14 residues. The CDR3 here is CASSLALYGYEAFF. The CDR3, as DNA: TGTGCCAGCAGCTTAGCGCTTTATGGCTATGAAGCTTTCTTT.

This clonotype was detected many times. This chain uses TRBV29-1 with TRBJ2-2, with 10 bases that match TRBD2. This CDR3 comprises 14 residues. CDR1 and CDR2 from the germline V gene are SQVTM and ANQGSEA. V dropped 6 bases and J dropped 0; count of bases not matched to a gene: 1. The CDR3 loop is CSVSGGANTGELFF. DNA of the CDR3: TGCAGCGTCAGCGGGGGGGCGAACACCGGGGAGCTGTTTTTT.

This clonotype has a count of ten or more. This chain connects TRBV19 to TRBJ2-6; TRBD1 matches at 9 bases. The V and J ends lost 5 bases and 5 bases, in that order; junction bases with no gene match: 4. CDR1 and CDR2 (germline): LNHDA, SQIVND (reference sequence). CDR3 length: 15 amino acids. The CDR3 sequence: CASSQQGARANVLTF. Written as DNA, the CDR3 is TGTGCCAGTAGTCAACAGGGGGCTCGGGCCAACGTCCTGACTTTC.

The chain has TRBV9 and TRBJ2-7, with 7 bases fitting TRBD2. Germline V gene lookup returns CDR1 SGDLS and CDR2 YYNGEE. The CDR3 loop spans 14 amino acids. Germline trimming cut 4 bases from V and 3 bases from J; bases unmatched to any gene: 7. CDR3 DNA sequence: TGTGCCAGCAGCCCAGGCGGGGAGGGCTACGAGCAGTACTTC. This encodes CASSPGGEGYEQYF. The complete variable domain, with remaining parts taken from reference TRBV9 and TRBJ2-7, reads DSGVTQTPKHLITATGQRVTLRCSPRSGDLSVYWYQQSLDQGLQFLIQYYNGEERAKGNILERFSAQQFPDLHSELNLSSLELGDSALYFCASSPGGEGYEQYFGPGTRLTVT.

CDR3 sequence: CASSTGLAVEQYF. The CDR3 DNA sequence: TGCGCCAGCAGCACCGGACTAGCGGTCGAGCAGTACTTC. The V gene is TRBV5-1, the J gene TRBJ2-7, with 10 bases aligning to TRBD2. The V gene end was trimmed by 4 bases and the J gene end by 6 bases; junction bases not matched to a gene: 4. The V gene's germline CDR1 is SGHRS and CDR2 YFSETQ. The CDR3 totals 13 residues.

This clonotype was found a few times. The chain couples TRBV6-6 to TRBJ1-1, with 9 bases fitting TRBD1. J was trimmed by 5 bases and V by 7 bases; bases with no gene match: 11. Germline values: CDR1 MNHNY, CDR2 SVGAGI (reference sequence). The CDR3 extends over 15 amino acids. The CDR3 nucleotides are TGTGCCAGCACGACCTACAGGGGGCTGGGTACTGAAGCTTTCTTT. Amino acids: CASTTYRGLGTEAFF.

CDR3 nucleotide sequence: TGTGCCACCAGTGCGGGTAGCGGGGGGAACATTCAGTACTTC. Protein product: CATSAGSGGNIQYF. This sequence joins TRBV24-1 and TRBJ2-4; 10 nucleotides match TRBD2. The CDR3 has 14 amino acids. The V segment lost 5 bases and the J segment 7 bases; nucleotides outside the gene matches: 4. Germline V gene sequence: CDR1 KGHDR, CDR2 SFDVKD.

This clonotype was detected only a few times. The rearrangement joins TRBV11-2 to TRBJ2-2; D unresolved. This CDR3 is built from 15 residues. Germline lookup yields CDR1 SGHAT and CDR2 FQNNGV. Trimming stripped 3 bases from V and 2 bases from J, with 10 bases between. The CDR3 is CASSLSMTNTGELFF. CDR3 in DNA: TGTGCCAGCAGCTTGTCGATGACAAACACCGGGGAGCTGTTTTTT. Variable domain in full (rest from reference TRBV11-2 and TRBJ2-2): EAGVAQSPRYKIIEKRQSVAFWCNPISGHATLYWYQQILGQGPKLLIQFQNNGVVDDSQLPKDRFSAERLKGVDSTLKIQPAKLEDSAVYLCASSLSMTNTGELFFGEGSRLTVL.

The table lists this clonotype with many counts. The CDR3 DNA reads TGCAGTGCCCAAATCCAACCTAACAGGTACAATCAGCCCCAGCATTTT. Translated: CSAQIQPNRYNQPQHF. The chain recombines TRBV20-1 with TRBJ1-5; perhaps TRBD1 as D (5 bases). The germline V gene encodes CDR1 DFQATT and CDR2 SNEGSKA (reference sequence). V was cut by 6 bases and J by 3 bases, with 21 bases left in between. The CDR3 runs 16 residues.

This clonotype has just a few counts. V gene TRBV7-8 combines with J gene TRBJ1-1, with D possibly matching TRBD1 (6 bases). Looked up from germline, CDR1 is SGHVS and CDR2 is FQNEAQ. V lost 4 bases and J 6 bases, leaving 18 bases between the germline ends. This CDR3 contains 15 residues. In DNA form, the CDR3 reads TGTGCCAGCAGCTCGACGGGGGGGGCGAGGGCTGAAGCTTTCTTT. This encodes CASSSTGGARAEAFF.

This clonotype was observed at least ten times. The chain links TRBV20-1 to TRBJ2-2; D is possibly TRBD2 (5 bases). Germline-derived CDR1 and CDR2 are DFQATT and SNEGSKA (reference sequence). Trimming removed 6 bases at V and 6 bases at J, with 8 bases between. The CDR3 length is 11 residues. CDR3 coding DNA: TGCAGTGCGCCCGGGGCCGGGGAGCTGTTTTTT. Encoded protein: CSAPGAGELFF.

A note on this clonotype: A much larger clone differs by one base, so this may be a read error. The chain carries TRBV28 and TRBJ1-4; perhaps TRBD1 as D (6 bases). CDR3 length equals 15 residues. CDR1 is MDHEN, CDR2 SYDVKM, per germline. CDR3 nucleotide sequence: TGTGCCAGCAGCTCTGGGACAACAACTAATAAAAAACTGTTTTTT. It codes for CASSSGTTTNKKLFF.

This sequence joins TRBV19 and TRBJ2-3, with 10 bases aligning to TRBD2. CDR1 and CDR2 from the germline V gene are LNHDA and SQIVND (reference sequence). This CDR3 is built from 14 residues. The V gene end was trimmed by 6 bases and the J gene end by 4 bases; junction bases not matched to a gene: 4. CDR3 sequence (DNA): TGTGCCAGTAGAAGCGGGGGGGCAGCAGATACGCAGTATTTT. This sequence encodes CASRSGGAADTQYF.

V and J are TRBV18 and TRBJ2-1; D is ambiguous. This CDR3 is built from 14 residues. Germline lookup yields CDR1 KGHSH and CDR2 LQKENI. V was cut by 3 bases and J by 8 bases, with 14 bases left in between. CDR3 bases: TGTGCCAGCTCACCCGGGCAGGACCGGCATGAGCAGTTCTTC. It encodes CASSPGQDRHEQFF. The variable domain in full, with the rest retrieved from reference TRBV18 and TRBJ2-1, is NAGVMQNPRHLVRRRGQEARLRCSPMKGHSHVYWYRQLPEEGLKFMVYLQKENIIDESGMPKERFSAEFPKEGPSILRIQQVVRGDSAAYFCASSPGQDRHEQFFGPGTRLTVL.

The gene calls are TRBV29-1 and TRBJ2-3; D gene ambiguous. The CDR3 spans 14 residues. The germline V gene encodes CDR1 SQVTM and CDR2 ANQGSEA. With 5 bases removed from V and 3 bases from J, the gap between germline ends came to 15 bases. CDR3 bases: TGCAGCGTTCGCCTAGAGCCAAGGACAGATACGCAGTATTTT. Its protein is CSVRLEPRTDTQYF.

This clonotype has a count of ten or more. This chain uses TRBV19 with TRBJ2-7, with D perhaps matching TRBD1 (6 bases). Trimming pared 6 bases from V and 3 bases from J, leaving 15 bases between. Germline lookup yields CDR1 LNHDA and CDR2 SQIVND (reference sequence). The CDR3 covers 14 residues. The chain's CDR3 is CASRPTGKIYEQYF. DNA for the CDR3: TGTGCCAGTAGACCTACAGGGAAGATCTACGAGCAGTACTTC.